This TCR beta chain derives from a study of patients and donors after allogeneic stem cell transplantation. The ends were cut back, 4 bases at V and 5 bases at J, with 11 bases in the middle. Germline V gene sequence: CDR1 SNHLY, CDR2 FYNNEI. The CDR3 runs to 13 residues. TCRdb reprocessed the RT-PCR reads with MiXCR, giving one entry per CDR3 protein. The data show 800,000 to 1,000,000 distinct CDR3 sequences, over 15% seen once. This clonotype was seen a few times. This receptor was taken from a human donor who was either an allogeneic HSCT recipient or a stem cell or donor lymphocyte infusion donor (not recorded which). It is not recorded whose cells these are; they may come from a transplant donor. The chain uses TRBV2 and TRBJ1-2; possible D gene TRBD1, 5 bases. Sequenced sample: blood, either unsorted or a sorted T cell fraction (not recorded which). DNA for the CDR3: TGTGCCAGCAGTGTTGGGGCCCGGTATGGCTACACCTTC. It encodes CASSVGARYGYTF. Looking up the rest from reference TRBV2 and TRBJ1-2 gives the full variable domain: EPEVTQTPSHQVTQMGQEVILRCVPISNHLYFYWYRQILGQKVEFLVSFYNNEISEKSEIFDDQFSVERPDGSNFTLKIRSTKLEDSAMYFCASSVGARYGYTFGSGTRLTVV.